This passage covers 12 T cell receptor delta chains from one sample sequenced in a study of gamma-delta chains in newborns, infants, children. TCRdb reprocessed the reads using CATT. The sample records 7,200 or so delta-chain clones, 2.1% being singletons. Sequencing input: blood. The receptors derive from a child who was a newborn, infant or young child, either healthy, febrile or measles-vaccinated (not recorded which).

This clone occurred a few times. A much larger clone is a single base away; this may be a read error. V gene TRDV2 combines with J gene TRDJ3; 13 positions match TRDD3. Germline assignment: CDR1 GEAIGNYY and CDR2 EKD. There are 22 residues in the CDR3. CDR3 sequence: CACDTVLGDTHGSSWDARQMFF. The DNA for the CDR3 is TGTGCCTGTGACACCGTACTGGGGGATACGCATGGGAGCTCCTGGGACGCCCGACAGATGTTTTTC.

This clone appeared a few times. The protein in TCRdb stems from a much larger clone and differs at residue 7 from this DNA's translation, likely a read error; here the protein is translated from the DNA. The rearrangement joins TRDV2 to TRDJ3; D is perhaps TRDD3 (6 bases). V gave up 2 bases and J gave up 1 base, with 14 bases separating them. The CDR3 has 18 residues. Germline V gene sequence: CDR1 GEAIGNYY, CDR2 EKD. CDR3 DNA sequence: TGTGCCTGTGACAGGGGATGCGCGGAATCCTGGGACACCCGACAGATGTTTTTC. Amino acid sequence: CACDRGCAESWDTRQMFF.

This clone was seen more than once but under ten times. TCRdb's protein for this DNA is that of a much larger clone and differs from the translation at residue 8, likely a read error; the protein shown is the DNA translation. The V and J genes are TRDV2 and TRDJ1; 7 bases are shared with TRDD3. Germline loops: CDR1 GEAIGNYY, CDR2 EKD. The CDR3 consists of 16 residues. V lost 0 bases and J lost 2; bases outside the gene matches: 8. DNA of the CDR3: TGTGCCTGTGACACCTGGGGGACACGAGGTACCGATAAACTCATCTTT. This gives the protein CACDTWGTRGTDKLIF.

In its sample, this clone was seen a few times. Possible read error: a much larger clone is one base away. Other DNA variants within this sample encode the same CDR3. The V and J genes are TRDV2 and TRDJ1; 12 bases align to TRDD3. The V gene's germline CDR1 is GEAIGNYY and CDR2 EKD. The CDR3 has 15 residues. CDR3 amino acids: CACDTRYWGIQKLIF. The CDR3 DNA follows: TGTGCCTGCGACACCCGGTACTGGGGGATACAGAAACTCATCTTT.

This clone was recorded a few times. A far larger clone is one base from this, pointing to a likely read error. CDR3 nucleotides: TGTGCCTGTGACACCGCTGGGGGATACTCCTGGGGCACCCGACAGATGTTTTTC. This encodes CACDTAGGYSWGTRQMFF. The V and J genes are TRDV2 and TRDJ3; 11 bases match TRDD3. From germline, CDR1 is GEAIGNYY and CDR2 EKD. The CDR3 loop spans 18 amino acids.

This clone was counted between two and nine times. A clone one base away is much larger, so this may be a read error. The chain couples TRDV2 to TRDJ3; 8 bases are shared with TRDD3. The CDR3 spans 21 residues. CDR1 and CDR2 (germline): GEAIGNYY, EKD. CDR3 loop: CACDRLGDPSWSSWDTRQMIF. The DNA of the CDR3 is TGTGCCTGTGACAGGCTGGGGGACCCCTCCTGGAGCTCCTGGGACACCCGACAGATGATTTTC.

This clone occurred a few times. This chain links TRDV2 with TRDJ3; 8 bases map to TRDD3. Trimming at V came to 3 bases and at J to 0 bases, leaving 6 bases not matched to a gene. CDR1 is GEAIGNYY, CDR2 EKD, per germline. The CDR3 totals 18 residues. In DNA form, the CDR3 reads TGTGCCTGTGACTTACTGGGGGCTACCTCCTGGGACACCCGACAGATGTTTTTC. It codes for CACDLLGATSWDTRQMFF.

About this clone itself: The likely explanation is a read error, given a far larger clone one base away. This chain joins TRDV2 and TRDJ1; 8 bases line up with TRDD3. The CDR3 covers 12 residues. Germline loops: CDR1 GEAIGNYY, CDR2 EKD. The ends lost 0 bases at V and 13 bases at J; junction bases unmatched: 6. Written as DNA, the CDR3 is TGTGCCTGTGACACCGGGATACGGGAACCCATCTTT. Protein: CACDTGIREPIF.

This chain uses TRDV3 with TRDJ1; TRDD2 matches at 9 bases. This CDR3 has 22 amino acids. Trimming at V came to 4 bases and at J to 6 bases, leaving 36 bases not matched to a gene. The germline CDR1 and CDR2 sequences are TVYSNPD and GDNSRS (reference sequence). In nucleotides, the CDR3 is TGTGCCTCCGGATTCGACTCCGGCCTTCCTACTGGCCGTGGGGGCCCAACCCATAAACTCATCTTT. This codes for CASGFDSGLPTGRGGPTHKLIF.

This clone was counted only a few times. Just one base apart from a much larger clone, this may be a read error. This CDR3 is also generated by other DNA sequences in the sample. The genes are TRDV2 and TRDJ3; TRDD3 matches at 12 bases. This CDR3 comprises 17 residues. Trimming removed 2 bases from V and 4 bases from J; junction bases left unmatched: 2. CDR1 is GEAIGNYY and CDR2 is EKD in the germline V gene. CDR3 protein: CACDILGDTWDTRQMFF. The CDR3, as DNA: TGTGCCTGTGACATACTGGGGGATACTTGGGACACCCGACAGATGTTTTTC.

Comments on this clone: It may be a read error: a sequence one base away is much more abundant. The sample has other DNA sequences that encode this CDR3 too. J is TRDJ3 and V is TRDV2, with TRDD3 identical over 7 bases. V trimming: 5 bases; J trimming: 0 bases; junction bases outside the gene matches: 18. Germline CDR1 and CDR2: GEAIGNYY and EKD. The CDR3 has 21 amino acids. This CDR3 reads CACVGLVPGDPCSWDTRQMFF. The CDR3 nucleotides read TGTGCCTGTGTTGGCTTGGTTCCGGGGGATCCCTGCTCCTGGGACACCCGACAGATGTTTTTC.

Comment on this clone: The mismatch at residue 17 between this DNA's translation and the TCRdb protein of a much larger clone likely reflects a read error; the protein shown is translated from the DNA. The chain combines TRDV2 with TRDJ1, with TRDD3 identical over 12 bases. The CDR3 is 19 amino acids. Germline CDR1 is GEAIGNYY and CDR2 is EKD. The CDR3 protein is CACDSVLGDTPPYTDKPIF. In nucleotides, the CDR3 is TGTGCCTGTGACTCCGTACTGGGGGATACCCCCCCTTACACCGATAAACCCATCTTT.